This TCR beta chain was sequenced in a study of regulatory and conventional T cells in RAG deficiency. General study findings and limits: In Omenn syndrome, Treg and Tconv repertoires overlapped >90%. Control T-cell subsets had markedly higher Shannon entropy and lower Simpson indices than RAG-deficient patients.

Here immunoSEQ multiplex PCR was the method, and the copy in TCRdb shows in-frame clones only, minus some. This table holds around 37,000 clones, 75% to 90% found once. As to this clone: What it binds is not known.

The same sample was also studied in work on regulatory T cells. This second report adds: Primers: 52 TRBV forward and 13 TRBJ reverse.

The source of this sequence is a human donor in good health. Sequenced: CD8+ T cells sorted from blood.

This CDR3 is CASSPGLAGDYEQYF. DNA of the CDR3: TGTGCCAGCAGCCCTGGACTAGCGGGAGATTACGAGCAGTACTTC. The chain is built from TRBV7-9 and TRBJ2-7; 13 bases are a match to TRBD2. The V gene's germline CDR1 is SEHNR and CDR2 FQNEAQ (reference sequence). CDR3 length: 15 amino acids. Trimming took 5 bases from V and 4 from J; bases not matched to a gene: 5.